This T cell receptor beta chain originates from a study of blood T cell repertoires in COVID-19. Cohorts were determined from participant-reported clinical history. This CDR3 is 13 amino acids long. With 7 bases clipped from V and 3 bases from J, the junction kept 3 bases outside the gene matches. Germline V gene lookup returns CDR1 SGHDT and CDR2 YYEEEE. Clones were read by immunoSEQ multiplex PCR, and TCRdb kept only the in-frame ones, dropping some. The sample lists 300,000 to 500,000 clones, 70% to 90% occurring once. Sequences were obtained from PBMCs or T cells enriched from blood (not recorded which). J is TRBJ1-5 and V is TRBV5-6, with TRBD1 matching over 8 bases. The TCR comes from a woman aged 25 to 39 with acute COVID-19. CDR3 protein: CASSGQDNQPQHF. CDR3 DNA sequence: TGTGCCAGCTCGGGACAGGACAATCAGCCCCAGCATTTT.